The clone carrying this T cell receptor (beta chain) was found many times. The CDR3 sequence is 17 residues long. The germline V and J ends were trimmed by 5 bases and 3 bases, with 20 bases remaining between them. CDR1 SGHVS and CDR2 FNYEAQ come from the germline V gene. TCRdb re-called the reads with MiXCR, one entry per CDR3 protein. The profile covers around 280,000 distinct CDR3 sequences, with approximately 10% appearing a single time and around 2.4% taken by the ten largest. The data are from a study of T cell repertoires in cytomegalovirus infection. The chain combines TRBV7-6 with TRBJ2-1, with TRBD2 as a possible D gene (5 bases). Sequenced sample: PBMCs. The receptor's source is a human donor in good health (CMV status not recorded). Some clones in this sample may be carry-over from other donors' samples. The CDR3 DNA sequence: TGTGCCAGCAGCCAAGAGGCAAGGGAGTTGGGCTACAATGAGCAGTTCTTC. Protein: CASSQEARELGYNEQFF.